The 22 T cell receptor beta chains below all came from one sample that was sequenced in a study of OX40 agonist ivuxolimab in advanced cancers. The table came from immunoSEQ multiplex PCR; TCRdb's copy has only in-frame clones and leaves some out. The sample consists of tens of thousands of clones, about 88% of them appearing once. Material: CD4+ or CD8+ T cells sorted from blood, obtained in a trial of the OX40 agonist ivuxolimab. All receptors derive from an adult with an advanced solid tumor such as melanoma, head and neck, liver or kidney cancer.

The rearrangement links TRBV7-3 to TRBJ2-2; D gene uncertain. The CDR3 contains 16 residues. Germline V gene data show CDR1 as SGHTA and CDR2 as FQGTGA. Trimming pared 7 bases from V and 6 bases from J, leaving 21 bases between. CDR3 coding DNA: TGTGCCAGCAACCTTGGACGGACCCTGCCGTCCGGGGAGCTGTTTTTT. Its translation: CASNLGRTLPSGELFF. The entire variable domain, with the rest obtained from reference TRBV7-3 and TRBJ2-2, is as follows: GAGVSQTPSNKVTEKGKYVELRCDPISGHTALYWYRQSLGQGPEFLIYFQGTGAADDSGLPNDRFFAVRPEGSVSTLKIQRTERGDSAVYLCASNLGRTLPSGELFFGEGSRLTVL.

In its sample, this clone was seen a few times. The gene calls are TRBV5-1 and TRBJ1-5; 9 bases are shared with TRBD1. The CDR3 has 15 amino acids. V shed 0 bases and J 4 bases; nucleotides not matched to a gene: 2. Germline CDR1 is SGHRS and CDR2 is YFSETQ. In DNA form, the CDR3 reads TGCGCCAGCAGCTTGGGGGACAGGGAAAATCAGCCCCAGCATTTT. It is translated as CASSLGDRENQPQHF.

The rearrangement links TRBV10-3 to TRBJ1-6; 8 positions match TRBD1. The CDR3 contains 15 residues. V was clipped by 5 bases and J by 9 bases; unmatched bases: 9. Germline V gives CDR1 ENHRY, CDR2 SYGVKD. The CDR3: CAISQSRQGSSPLHF. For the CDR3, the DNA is TGTGCCATCAGTCAAAGCCGACAGGGGAGTTCACCCCTCCACTTT.

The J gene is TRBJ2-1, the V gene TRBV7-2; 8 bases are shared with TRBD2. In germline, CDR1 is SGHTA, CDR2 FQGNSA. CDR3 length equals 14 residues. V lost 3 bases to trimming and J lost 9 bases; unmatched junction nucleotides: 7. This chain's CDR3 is CASSLMRGDREQFF. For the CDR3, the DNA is TGTGCCAGCAGCTTGATGCGGGGGGACCGTGAGCAGTTCTTC.

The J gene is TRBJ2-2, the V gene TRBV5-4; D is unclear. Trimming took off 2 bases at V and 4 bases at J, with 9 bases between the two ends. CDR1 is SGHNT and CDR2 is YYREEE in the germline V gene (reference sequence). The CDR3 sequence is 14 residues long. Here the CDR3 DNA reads TGTGCCAGCAGCTTCCAGGCAGTCACCGGGGAGCTGTTTTTT. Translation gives CASSFQAVTGELFF.

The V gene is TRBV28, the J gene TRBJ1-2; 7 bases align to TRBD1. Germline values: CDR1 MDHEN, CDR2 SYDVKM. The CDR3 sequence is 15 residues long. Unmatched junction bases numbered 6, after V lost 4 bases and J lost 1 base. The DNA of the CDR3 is TGTGCCAGCAGTTCAACCGGGACAGTTAACTATGGCTACACCTTC. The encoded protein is CASSSTGTVNYGYTF.

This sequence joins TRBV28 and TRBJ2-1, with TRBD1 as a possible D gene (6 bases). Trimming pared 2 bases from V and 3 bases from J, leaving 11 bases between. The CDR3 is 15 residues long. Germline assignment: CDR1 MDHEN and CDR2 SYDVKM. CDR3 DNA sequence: TGTGCCAGCAGTTTAGTGGGGGCCCACTACAATGAGCAGTTCTTC. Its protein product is CASSLVGAHYNEQFF.

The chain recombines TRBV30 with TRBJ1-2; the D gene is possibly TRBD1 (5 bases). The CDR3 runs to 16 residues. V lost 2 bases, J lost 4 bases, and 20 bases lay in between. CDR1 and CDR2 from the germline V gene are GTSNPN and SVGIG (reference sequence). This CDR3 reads CAWSKGEGRLLYGYTF. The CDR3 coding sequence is TGTGCCTGGAGTAAAGGGGAGGGACGGCTCCTCTATGGCTACACCTTC.

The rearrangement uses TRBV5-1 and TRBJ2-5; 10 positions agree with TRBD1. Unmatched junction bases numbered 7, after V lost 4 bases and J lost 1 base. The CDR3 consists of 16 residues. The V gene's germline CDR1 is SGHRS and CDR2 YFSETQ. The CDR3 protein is CASSPRTGGFQETQYF. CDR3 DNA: TGCGCCAGCAGCCCTAGGACAGGGGGGTTCCAAGAGACCCAGTACTTC.

CDR3 sequence: CASSRDSQAYGYTF. CDR3 nucleotide sequence: TGTGCCAGCAGCCGAGACAGTCAAGCCTATGGCTACACCTTC. The gene calls are TRBV4-2 and TRBJ1-2, with D maybe TRBD1 (5 bases). Germline V CDR1 and CDR2: LGHNA, YNFKEQ. CDR3 length equals 14 residues. V was shortened by 4 bases and J by 4 bases, with 13 bases between the two germline ends.

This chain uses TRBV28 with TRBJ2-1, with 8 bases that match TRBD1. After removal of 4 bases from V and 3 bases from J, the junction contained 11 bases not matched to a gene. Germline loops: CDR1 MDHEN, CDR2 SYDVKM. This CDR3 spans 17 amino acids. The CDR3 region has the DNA TGTGCCAGCAGTTCCCTCCCGACAGGGGTCATCTACAATGAGCAGTTCTTC. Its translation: CASSSLPTGVIYNEQFF.

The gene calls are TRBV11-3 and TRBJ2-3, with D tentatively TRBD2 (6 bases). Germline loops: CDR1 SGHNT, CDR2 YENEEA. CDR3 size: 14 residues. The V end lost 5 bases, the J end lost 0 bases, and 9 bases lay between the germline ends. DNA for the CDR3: TGTGCCAGCAGCAATGGGAGGAGCACAGATACGCAGTATTTT. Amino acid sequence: CASSNGRSTDTQYF.

CDR3 sequence reads: CASSEGAVSNQPQHF. The CDR3, as DNA: TGTGCCAGCAGTGAAGGTGCAGTTAGCAATCAGCCCCAGCATTTT. The chain has TRBV6-1 and TRBJ1-5; D gene unclear. CDR3 length: 15 residues. Germline V gene sequence: CDR1 MNHNS, CDR2 SASEGT. Trimming cost V 1 base and J 0 bases, with 7 bases left between them.

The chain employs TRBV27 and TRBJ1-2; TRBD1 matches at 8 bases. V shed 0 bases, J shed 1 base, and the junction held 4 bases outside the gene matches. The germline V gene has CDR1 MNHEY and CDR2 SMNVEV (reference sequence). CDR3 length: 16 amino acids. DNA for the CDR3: TGTGCCAGCAGTTTATCGGGCAGGGGGCTTAACTATGGCTACACCTTC. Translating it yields CASSLSGRGLNYGYTF.

CDR3 bases: TGTGCCAGCAGCGTCGACAGGGGGCGAGTGAACACTGAAGCTTTCTTT. It codes for CASSVDRGRVNTEAFF. V gene TRBV5-6 combines with J gene TRBJ1-1; 10 bases align to TRBD1. This CDR3 has 16 amino acids. V shed 4 bases, J shed 0 bases, and the junction held 6 bases outside the gene matches. Germline V gene data show CDR1 as SGHDT and CDR2 as YYEEEE. Supplemented by reference TRBV5-6 and TRBJ1-1, the full variable domain reads DAGVTQSPTHLIKTRGQQVTLRCSPKSGHDTVSWYQQALGQGPQFIFQYYEEEERQRGNFPDRFSGHQFPNYSSELNVNALLLGDSALYLCASSVDRGRVNTEAFFGQGTRLTVV.

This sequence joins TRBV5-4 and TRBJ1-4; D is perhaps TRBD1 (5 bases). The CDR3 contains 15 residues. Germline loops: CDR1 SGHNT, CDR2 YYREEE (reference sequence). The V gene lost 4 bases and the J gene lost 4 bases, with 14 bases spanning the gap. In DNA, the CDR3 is TGTGCCAGCAGCGCGATGGGACGGAATAATGAAAAACTGTTTTTT. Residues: CASSAMGRNNEKLFF.

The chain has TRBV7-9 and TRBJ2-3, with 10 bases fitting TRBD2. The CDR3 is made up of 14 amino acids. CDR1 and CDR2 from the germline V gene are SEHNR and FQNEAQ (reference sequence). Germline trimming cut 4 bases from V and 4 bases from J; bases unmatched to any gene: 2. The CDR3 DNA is TGTGCCAGCAGCTATGGACTAGCGGCAGATACGCAGTATTTT. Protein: CASSYGLAADTQYF. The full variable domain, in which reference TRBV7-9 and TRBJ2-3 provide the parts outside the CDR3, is DTGVSQNPRHKITKRGQNVTFRCDPISEHNRLYWYRQTLGQGPEFLTYFQNEAQLEKSRLLSDRFSAERPKGSFSTLEIQRTEQGDSAMYLCASSYGLAADTQYFGPGTRLTVL.

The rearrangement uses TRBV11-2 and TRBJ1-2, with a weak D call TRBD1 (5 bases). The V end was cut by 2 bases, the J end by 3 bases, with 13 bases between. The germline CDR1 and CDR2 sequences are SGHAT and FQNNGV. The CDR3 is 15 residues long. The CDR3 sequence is CASSLPGGWYYGYTF. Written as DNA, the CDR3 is TGTGCCAGCAGCTTACCGGGGGGTTGGTACTATGGCTACACCTTC.

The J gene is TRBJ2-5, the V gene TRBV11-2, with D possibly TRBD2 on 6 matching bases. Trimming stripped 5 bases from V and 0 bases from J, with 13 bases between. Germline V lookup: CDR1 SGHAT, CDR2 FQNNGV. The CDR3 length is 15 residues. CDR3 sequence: CASSQLSGYQETQYF. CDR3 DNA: TGTGCCAGCAGCCAGTTAAGCGGGTACCAAGAGACCCAGTACTTC.

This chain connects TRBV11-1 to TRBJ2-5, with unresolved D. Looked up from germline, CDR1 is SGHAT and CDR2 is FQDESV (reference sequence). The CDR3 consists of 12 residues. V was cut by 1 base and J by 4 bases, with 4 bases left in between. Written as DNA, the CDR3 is TGTGCCAGCAGCTTAGTAAGAGAGACCCAGTACTTC. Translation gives CASSLVRETQYF. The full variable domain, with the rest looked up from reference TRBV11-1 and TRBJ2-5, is EAEVAQSPRYKITEKSQAVAFWCDPISGHATLYWYRQILGQGPELLVQFQDESVVDDSQLPKDRFSAERLKGVDSTLKIQPAELGDSAMYLCASSLVRETQYFGPGTRLLVL.

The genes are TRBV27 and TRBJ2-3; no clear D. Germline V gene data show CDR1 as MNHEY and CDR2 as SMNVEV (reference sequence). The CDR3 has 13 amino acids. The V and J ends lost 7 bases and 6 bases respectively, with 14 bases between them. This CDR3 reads CASKTRVDDTQYF. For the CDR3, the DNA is TGTGCCAGCAAGACCCGGGTTGACGATACGCAGTATTTT.

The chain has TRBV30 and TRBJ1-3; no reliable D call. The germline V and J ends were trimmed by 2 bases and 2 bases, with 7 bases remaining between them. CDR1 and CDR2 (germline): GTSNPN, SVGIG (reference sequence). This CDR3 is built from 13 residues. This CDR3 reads CAWSFPAGNTIYF. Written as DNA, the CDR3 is TGTGCCTGGAGTTTTCCAGCTGGAAACACCATATATTTT.